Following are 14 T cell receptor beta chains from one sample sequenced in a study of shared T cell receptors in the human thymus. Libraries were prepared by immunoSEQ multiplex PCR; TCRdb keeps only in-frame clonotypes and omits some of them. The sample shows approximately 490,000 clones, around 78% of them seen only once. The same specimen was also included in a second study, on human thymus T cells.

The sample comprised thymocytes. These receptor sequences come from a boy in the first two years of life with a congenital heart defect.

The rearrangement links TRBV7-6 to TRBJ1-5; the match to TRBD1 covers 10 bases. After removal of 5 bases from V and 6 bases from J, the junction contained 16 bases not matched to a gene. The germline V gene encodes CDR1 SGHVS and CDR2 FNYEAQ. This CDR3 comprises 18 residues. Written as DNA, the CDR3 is TGTGCCAGCAGCCCGCAACAGGGGCCGGGACAGGGGCTTCAGCCCCAGCATTTT. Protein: CASSPQQGPGQGLQPQHF.

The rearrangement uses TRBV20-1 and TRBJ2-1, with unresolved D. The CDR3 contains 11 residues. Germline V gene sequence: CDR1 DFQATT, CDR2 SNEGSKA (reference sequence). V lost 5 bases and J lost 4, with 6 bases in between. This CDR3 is CSAYYYNEQFF. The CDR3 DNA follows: TGCAGTGCTTACTATTACAATGAGCAGTTCTTC.

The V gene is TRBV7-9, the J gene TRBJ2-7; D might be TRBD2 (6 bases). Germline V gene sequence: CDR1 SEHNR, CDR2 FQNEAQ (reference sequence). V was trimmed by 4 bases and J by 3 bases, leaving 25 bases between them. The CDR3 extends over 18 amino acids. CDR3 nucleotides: TGTGCCAGCAGCTCGGACCCCCCATCTTCGAGGCGGGGCTACGAGCAGTACTTC. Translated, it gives CASSSDPPSSRRGYEQYF.

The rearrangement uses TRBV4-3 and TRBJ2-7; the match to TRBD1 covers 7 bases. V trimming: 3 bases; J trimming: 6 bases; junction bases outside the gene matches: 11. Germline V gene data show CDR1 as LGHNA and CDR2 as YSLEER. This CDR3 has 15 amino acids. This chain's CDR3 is CASSHRQGRTREQYF. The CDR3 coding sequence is TGCGCCAGCAGCCATCGACAGGGACGGACACGCGAGCAGTACTTC.

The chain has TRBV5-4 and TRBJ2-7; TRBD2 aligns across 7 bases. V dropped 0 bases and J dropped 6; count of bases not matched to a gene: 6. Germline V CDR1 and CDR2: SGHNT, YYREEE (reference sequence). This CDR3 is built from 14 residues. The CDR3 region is CASSLEGRALEQYF. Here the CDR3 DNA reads TGTGCCAGCAGCTTGGAAGGGAGGGCCCTCGAGCAGTACTTC.

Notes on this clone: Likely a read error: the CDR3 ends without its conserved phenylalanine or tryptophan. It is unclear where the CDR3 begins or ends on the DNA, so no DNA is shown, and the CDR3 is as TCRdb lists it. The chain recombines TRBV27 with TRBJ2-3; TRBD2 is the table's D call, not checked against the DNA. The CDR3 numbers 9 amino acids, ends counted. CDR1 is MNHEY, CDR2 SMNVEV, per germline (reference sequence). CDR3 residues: CASSPLRHS.

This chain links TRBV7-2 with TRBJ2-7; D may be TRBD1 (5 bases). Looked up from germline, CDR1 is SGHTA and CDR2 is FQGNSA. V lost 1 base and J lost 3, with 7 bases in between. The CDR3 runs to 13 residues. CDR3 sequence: CASSLVRGYEQYF. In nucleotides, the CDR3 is TGTGCCAGCAGCTTAGTAAGGGGCTACGAGCAGTACTTC. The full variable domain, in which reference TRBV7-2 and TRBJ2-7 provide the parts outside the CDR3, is GAGVSQSPSNKVTEKGKDVELRCDPISGHTALYWYRQSLGQGLEFLIYFQGNSAPDKSGLPSDRFSAERTGGSVSTLTIQRTQQEDSAVYLCASSLVRGYEQYFGPGTRLTVT.

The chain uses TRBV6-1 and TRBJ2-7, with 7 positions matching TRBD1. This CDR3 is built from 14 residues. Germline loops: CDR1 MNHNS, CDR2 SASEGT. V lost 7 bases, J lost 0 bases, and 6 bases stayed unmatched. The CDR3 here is CASTGTEPSYEQYF. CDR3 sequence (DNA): TGTGCCAGCACTGGGACAGAACCCTCCTACGAGCAGTACTTC.

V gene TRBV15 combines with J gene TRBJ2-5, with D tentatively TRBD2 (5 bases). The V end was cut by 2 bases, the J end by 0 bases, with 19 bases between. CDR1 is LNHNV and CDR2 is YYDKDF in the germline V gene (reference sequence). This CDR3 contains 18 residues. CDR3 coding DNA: TGTGCCACCAGCAGACCCTGGCGGGCATGGGAGTACCAAGAGACCCAGTACTTC. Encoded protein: CATSRPWRAWEYQETQYF.

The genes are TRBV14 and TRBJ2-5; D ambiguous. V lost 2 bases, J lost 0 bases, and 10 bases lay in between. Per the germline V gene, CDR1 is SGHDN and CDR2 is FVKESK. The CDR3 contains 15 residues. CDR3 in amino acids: CASSQFWYYQETQYF. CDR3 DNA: TGTGCCAGCAGCCAATTCTGGTACTACCAAGAGACCCAGTACTTC.

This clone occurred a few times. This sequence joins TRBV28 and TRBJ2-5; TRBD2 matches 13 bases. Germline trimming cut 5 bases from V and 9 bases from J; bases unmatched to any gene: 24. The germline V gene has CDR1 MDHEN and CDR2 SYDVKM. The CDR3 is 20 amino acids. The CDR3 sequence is CASSQEKRTSGRARGKAQYF. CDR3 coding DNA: TGTGCCAGCAGTCAAGAAAAAAGGACTAGCGGGAGAGCCCGGGGGAAGGCCCAGTACTTC.

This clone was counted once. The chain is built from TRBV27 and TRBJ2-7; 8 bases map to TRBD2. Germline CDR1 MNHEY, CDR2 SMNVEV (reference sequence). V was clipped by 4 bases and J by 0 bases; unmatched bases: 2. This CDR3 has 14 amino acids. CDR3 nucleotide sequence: TGTGCCAGCAGTTCTGGGACTAGCTCCTACGAGCAGTACTTC. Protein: CASSSGTSSYEQYF.

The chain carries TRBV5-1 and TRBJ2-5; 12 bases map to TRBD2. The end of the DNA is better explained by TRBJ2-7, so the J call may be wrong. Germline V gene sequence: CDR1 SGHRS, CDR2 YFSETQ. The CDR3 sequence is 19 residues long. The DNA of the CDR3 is TGCGCCAGCAGCTCCTCTGCTAACCCAGTGACTAGCGGGAGTTACGAGCAGTACTTC. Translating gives CASSSSANPVTSGSYEQYF.

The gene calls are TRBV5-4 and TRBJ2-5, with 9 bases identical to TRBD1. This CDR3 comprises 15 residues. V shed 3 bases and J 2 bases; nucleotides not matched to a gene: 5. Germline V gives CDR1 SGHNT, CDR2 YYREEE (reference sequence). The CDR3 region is CASSSPDRGQETQYF. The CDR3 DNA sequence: TGTGCCAGCAGCTCGCCAGACAGGGGGCAAGAGACCCAGTACTTC.